This TCR beta chain was captured in a study of cytomegalovirus exposure and HLA in healthy donors (TCRdb year 2017). The study in broad terms: The approximately 710 repertoires of the first cohort and the 120 validation repertoires were produced on the same platform, according to a later analysis. Along with the approximately 650-subject first cohort, a separate validation cohort of some 130 different subjects was used. To predict cytomegalovirus infection status, the study combined high-throughput TCR immunosequencing, statistical association of individual TCRs with disease status, and machine learning. The study aimed to test whether cataloging public T cell receptors could reveal signatures of past pathogen exposure.

A few counts support this clone. What antigen it recognizes has not been identified. Qualities for individual bases were not recorded, and no much larger clone is one base off. Broader findings and caveats from the paper: In vitro tests confirmed that a few of the cytomegalovirus-associated TCR beta chains recognize cytomegalovirus antigens. The study listed 150 to 200 TCR beta chains as associated with cytomegalovirus. All 120 or so repertoires were used to score co-occurrence in the validation cohort in a later analysis, because that analysis had no HLA typing for the cohort. The authors suggested that the approach could potentially be extended to other disease states and immunological phenotypes. Across donors, most TCR sequences were observed very rarely, whereas some public TCRs were present in many individuals. Of the cluster scores, roughly 95% were above 0 in a later analysis, which found that TCRs clustered in the first cohort also tended to co-occur in the roughly 130 validation repertoires. The classifier was reported to diagnose cytomegalovirus status with high specificity and sensitivity in both the original cohort and the validation cohort.

The library was built by means of the immunoSEQ multiplex PCR assay. In the original analysis: To diagnose cytomegalovirus status from the catalog of TCR beta chain sequences, a statistical classification framework was built. TCRdb took over this immuneACCESS table, retaining in-frame rearrangements with V and J assigned. Such tables are incomplete; in checked studies, under half of the missing clones stem from an unresolved V gene, and the remainder is unexplained. Clone size and the V and J calls come from that table; the DNA yielded D and trimming. This sample comprises around 130,000 clones, about 90% of them detected only once. Of the sample, approximately 1.5% is held by the ten largest clones. The CDR1 and CDR2 encoded by the germline V gene are ENHRY and SYGVKD. The CDR3 contains 17 residues, cysteine and phenylalanine counted. The DNA shown is the 51-base CDR3, in frame from base 1. V loses 4 bases, J loses 4 bases, and the germline ends lie 22 bases apart.

Separate from the roughly 630-subject first cohort, the validation cohort of more than 90 subjects was the group to which the donors belonged. The chain joins TRBV10-3 to TRBJ1-2, with the D gene call left open. The clonotype was recovered from a man in his thirties or forties in good health and CMV-seronegative. Sequencing used PBMCs. The nucleotide sequence is given as TGTGCCATCAGTGTTGGGCCGCCCACCGCGAGCGGCTATGGCTACACCTTC. The resulting protein is CAISVGPPTASGYGYTF.